The 32 T cell receptor beta chains below all came from one sample that was sequenced in a study of cytomegalovirus exposure and HLA in healthy donors (dated by TCRdb to 2015 to 2018). Library generation was performed with the immunoSEQ multiplex PCR assay. The multiplex PCR relied on a mix of 60 forward primers for TCR Vbeta segments and 13 reverse primers for TCR Jbeta segments. TCRdb holds this immuneACCESS table with in-frame rearrangements only. Some clones are missing; in checked studies, unresolved V genes explain under half, and the rest has no known cause. In all, the sample holds roughly 120,000 clones, and 60% to 80% of those were seen once. 15% to 20% of the sample lies in the top ten. Input material: PBMCs. Receptors originate from a man over 45 in good health and CMV-seropositive.

The chain uses TRBV19 and TRBJ1-5; D possibly corresponds to TRBD1 (6 bases). V shed 4 bases and J shed 5 bases, with 24 bases lying between them. There are 18 residues in the CDR3. Germline V gene sequence: CDR1 LNHDA, CDR2 SQIVND (reference sequence). In DNA form, the CDR3 reads TGTGCCAGTAGTACACATCTGGGGCAGGGGAAGGGTTATCAGCCCCAGCATTTT. It yields the protein CASSTHLGQGKGYQPQHF. The variable domain in full, completed from reference TRBV19 and TRBJ1-5, reads DGGITQSPKYLFRKEGQNVTLSCEQNLNHDAMYWYRQDPGQGLRLIYYSQIVNDFQKGDIAEGYSVSREKKESFPLTVTSAQKNPTAFYLCASSTHLGQGKGYQPQHFGDGTRLSIL.

This chain connects TRBV10-3 to TRBJ1-1, with 7 bases matching TRBD1. J gave up 4 bases and V 6 bases, and 5 bases lay outside the gene matches. The CDR3 length is 13 residues. The germline V gene encodes CDR1 ENHRY and CDR2 SYGVKD. DNA of the CDR3: TGTGCCATCAGCCCTGCAGGGGGCACTGAAGCTTTCTTT. Protein: CAISPAGGTEAFF.

About this clone itself: An end of the junction differs from the germline gene, which may be a read error. The gene calls are TRBV7-9 and TRBJ1-1, with D possibly being TRBD1 (5 bases). The CDR3 totals 12 residues. In germline, CDR1 is SEHNR, CDR2 FQNEAQ (reference sequence). The CDR3 here is CSSSWGEGEAFF. The CDR3 region has the DNA TGTTCCAGCAGCTGGGGGGAAGGTGAAGCTTTCTTT.

The V call is TRBV2, the J call TRBJ2-7; a possible D gene is TRBD2 (7 bases). In germline, CDR1 is SNHLY, CDR2 FYNNEI. This CDR3 comprises 14 residues. The V end was cut by 6 bases, the J end by 4 bases, with 16 bases between. The CDR3 nucleotides read TGTGCCAGCAGGAGGGGGGGGTCGGGTTACGAGCAGTACTTC. Translated: CASRRGGSGYEQYF.

The rearrangement joins TRBV11-3 to TRBJ2-2, with 8 positions matching TRBD1. Losses at the gene ends were 4 bases for V and 5 bases for J; bases not matched to a gene: 6. There are 15 residues in the CDR3. Germline CDR1 and CDR2: SGHNT and YENEEA. The chain's CDR3 is CASSSQGVGTGELFF. The DNA of the CDR3 is TGTGCCAGCAGCTCACAGGGGGTAGGAACCGGGGAGCTGTTTTTT.

The V and J genes are TRBV11-3 and TRBJ2-3, with D maybe TRBD1 (6 bases). The CDR3 has 18 amino acids. Looked up from germline, CDR1 is SGHNT and CDR2 is YENEEA. Trimming removed 2 bases at V and 5 bases at J, with 23 bases between. CDR3 loop: CASSLRTTGVGAKDTQYF. CDR3 nucleotide sequence: TGTGCCAGCAGCTTACGGACCACCGGGGTGGGGGCCAAAGATACGCAGTATTTT.

The chain joins TRBV11-3 to TRBJ1-2; 7 bases are shared with TRBD1. The CDR3 extends over 14 amino acids. Germline values: CDR1 SGHNT, CDR2 YENEEA. J was trimmed by 7 bases and V by 10 bases; bases with no gene match: 15. The CDR3 here is CATPTDREGGGYTF. The CDR3 DNA reads as TGTGCCACCCCAACCGACAGGGAAGGCGGTGGCTACACCTTC.

This clone was detected once. The CDR3 protein is CASSELALPEQYF. DNA for the CDR3: TGTGCCAGCAGTGAGCTAGCTCTACCCGAGCAGTACTTC. The chain is built from TRBV2 and TRBJ2-7, with a possible D match to TRBD2 (5 bases). The CDR3 has 13 residues. The V end lost 3 bases, the J end lost 6 bases, and 12 bases lay between the germline ends. Germline assignment: CDR1 SNHLY and CDR2 FYNNEI. The whole variable domain, remainder taken from reference TRBV2 and TRBJ2-7, is EPEVTQTPSHQVTQMGQEVILRCVPISNHLYFYWYRQILGQKVEFLVSFYNNEISEKSEIFDDQFSVERPDGSNFTLKIRSTKLEDSAMYFCASSELALPEQYFGPGTRLTVT.

The CDR3 protein is CASSLQGGAGEQYF. The CDR3 nucleotides are TGCGCCAGCAGCTTGCAAGGGGGCGCGGGCGAGCAGTACTTC. The chain employs TRBV5-1 and TRBJ2-7; 7 bases align to TRBD1. The CDR3 contains 14 residues. Per the germline V gene, CDR1 is SGHRS and CDR2 is YFSETQ. V was pared by 1 base and J by 6 bases, with 7 bases of the junction left unmatched.

This chain connects TRBV12-5 to TRBJ1-3; D gene ambiguous. V lost 5 bases to trimming and J lost 6 bases, with 8 bases between them. The CDR3 runs to 12 residues. The V gene's germline CDR1 is LGHNT and CDR2 FRNRAP. The CDR3 protein is CASGETANTIYF. As DNA, the CDR3 is TGTGCTAGTGGTGAAACAGCAAACACCATATATTTT. The variable domain in full, completed from reference TRBV12-5 and TRBJ1-3, reads DARVTQTPRHKVTEMGQEVTMRCQPILGHNTVFWYRQTMMQGLELLAYFRNRAPLDDSGMPKDRFSAEMPDATLATLKIQPSEPRDSAVYFCASGETANTIYFGEGSWLTVV.

This chain joins TRBV18 and TRBJ2-1; a possible D gene is TRBD2 (6 bases). The CDR3 consists of 15 residues. Germline CDR1 and CDR2: KGHSH and LQKENI. Between the trimmed V and J ends, which lost 9 bases and 2 bases, there was a span of 17 bases. CDR3 DNA: TGTGCCAGTTCTCCGACTAGTTCCGCCTACAATGAGCAGTTCTTC. Its protein product is CASSPTSSAYNEQFF.

The genes are TRBV5-1 and TRBJ1-2; TRBD1 might be the D (6 bases). Trimming stripped 2 bases from V and 2 bases from J, with 10 bases between. Germline values: CDR1 SGHRS, CDR2 YFSETQ. The CDR3 spans 14 residues. Here the CDR3 reads CASSFTGSNYGYTF. CDR3 DNA: TGCGCCAGCAGCTTTACAGGGTCAAACTATGGCTACACCTTC.

This clone was observed a handful of times. The rearrangement uses TRBV7-9 and TRBJ2-1; 11 positions agree with TRBD2. The germline gives CDR1 SEHNR, CDR2 FQNEAQ (reference sequence). After removal of 5 bases from V and 0 bases from J, the junction contained 9 bases not matched to a gene. The CDR3 consists of 18 residues. The CDR3 loop is CASSPGLAGQSSYNEQFF. The DNA for the CDR3 is TGTGCCAGCAGCCCTGGACTAGCGGGTCAGAGCTCCTACAATGAGCAGTTCTTC.

The genes are TRBV27 and TRBJ2-7; TRBD2 might be the D (7 bases). Deletions cut 4 bases from V and 2 bases from J, with 15 bases between. This CDR3 is built from 15 residues. CDR1 is MNHEY, CDR2 SMNVEV, per germline (reference sequence). The DNA for the CDR3 is TGTGCCAGCAGTTCACGGGGGGCGGTGACCTACGAGCAGTACTTC. Encoded protein: CASSSRGAVTYEQYF.

The V call is TRBV18, the J call TRBJ2-7; maybe TRBD2 (5 bases). CDR3 length: 16 residues. Deletions cut 0 bases from V and 0 bases from J, with 12 bases between. From germline, CDR1 is KGHSH and CDR2 LQKENI. The CDR3 DNA sequence: TGTGCCAGCTCACCACCGAGGACTGTGAGCTCCTACGAGCAGTACTTC. This encodes CASSPPRTVSSYEQYF. Supplemented by reference TRBV18 and TRBJ2-7, the full variable domain reads NAGVMQNPRHLVRRRGQEARLRCSPMKGHSHVYWYRQLPEEGLKFMVYLQKENIIDESGMPKERFSAEFPKEGPSILRIQQVVRGDSAAYFCASSPPRTVSSYEQYFGPGTRLTVT.

This chain joins TRBV10-3 and TRBJ2-7; perhaps TRBD1 as D (5 bases). V was pared by 7 bases and J by 5 bases, with 18 bases between. Germline CDR1 ENHRY, CDR2 SYGVKD. The CDR3 covers 14 residues. The CDR3 reads CAINDPGRANEQYF. The CDR3, as DNA: TGTGCCATCAACGACCCCGGCAGGGCGAACGAGCAGTACTTC.

This chain uses TRBV6-5 with TRBJ2-1, with D possibly TRBD1 on 6 matching bases. There are 16 residues in the CDR3. The germline V gene has CDR1 MNHEY and CDR2 SVGAGI. The ends were cut back, 0 bases at V and 1 base at J, with 10 bases in the middle. The CDR3, as DNA: TGTGCCAGCAGTTACTCCTGGACAGATTCCTACAATGAGCAGTTCTTC. Its translation is CASSYSWTDSYNEQFF.

The gene calls are TRBV7-9 and TRBJ1-1; 8 positions agree with TRBD1. From germline, CDR1 is SEHNR and CDR2 FQNEAQ (reference sequence). The CDR3 consists of 16 residues. With 5 bases clipped from V and 0 bases from J, the junction kept 8 bases outside the gene matches. Here the CDR3 DNA reads TGTGCCAGCAGCCCAGGGACAGGCGGTTTGAACACTGAAGCTTTCTTT. Its protein product is CASSPGTGGLNTEAFF.

The chain recombines TRBV9 with TRBJ1-1; possibly TRBD1 for D (5 bases). Trimming left V 6 bases short and J 0 bases short, with 12 bases between. From germline, CDR1 is SGDLS and CDR2 YYNGEE. The CDR3 has 14 residues. Here the CDR3 DNA reads TGTGCCAGCACCCATGGGGCCCTGAACACTGAAGCTTTCTTT. Translating gives CASTHGALNTEAFF.

V gene TRBV6-6 combines with J gene TRBJ1-3, with D hard to call. The V end lost 7 bases, the J end lost 0 bases, and 16 bases lay between the germline ends. CDR3 length: 16 amino acids. Per germline, CDR1 MNHNY and CDR2 SVGAGI (reference sequence). The CDR3 DNA sequence: TGTGCCAGCACCTACTCAACAGACACCTCTGGAAACACCATATATTTT. Its protein product is CASTYSTDTSGNTIYF.

The V call is TRBV6-5, the J call TRBJ2-7; 11 bases line up with TRBD2. Germline V gives CDR1 MNHEY, CDR2 SVGAGI. This CDR3 region has 14 residues. V was pared by 5 bases and J by 3 bases, with 3 bases of the junction left unmatched. The CDR3 loop reads CASSLGTSGYEQYF. CDR3 DNA sequence: TGTGCCAGCAGTCTCGGGACTAGCGGCTACGAGCAGTACTTC.

V usage is TRBV18 and J usage is TRBJ2-1; 8 bases align to TRBD2. The CDR3 contains 15 residues. The V gene end was trimmed by 6 bases and the J gene end by 9 bases; junction bases not matched to a gene: 13. Germline CDR1 reads KGHSH; CDR2 reads LQKENI. The CDR3 sequence: CASSQGLARSPEQFF. The CDR3 coding sequence is TGTGCCAGCTCCCAAGGACTAGCCCGCTCCCCTGAGCAGTTCTTC.

A few counts support this clone. The rearrangement links TRBV2 to TRBJ1-4, with 8 bases fitting TRBD1. The junction had 4 bases not matched to a gene; V was cut back by 6 bases and J by 7 bases. CDR3 length equals 13 residues. Germline assignment: CDR1 SNHLY and CDR2 FYNNEI. The CDR3 is CASRGQVLEKLFF. The CDR3 DNA sequence: TGTGCCAGCAGGGGACAGGTTCTTGAAAAACTGTTTTTT.

The rearrangement joins TRBV7-9 to TRBJ2-7; 7 bases match TRBD1. With V trimmed by 4 bases and J by 5 bases, 8 bases remained unmatched. CDR1 and CDR2 from the germline V gene are SEHNR and FQNEAQ (reference sequence). The CDR3 has 14 amino acids. CDR3 protein: CASSSDRVGNEQYF. CDR3 DNA sequence: TGTGCCAGCAGCTCTGACAGGGTAGGCAACGAGCAGTACTTC.

This clone occurred once. The rearrangement uses TRBV2 and TRBJ2-3; 11 nucleotides align to TRBD2. CDR1 and CDR2 (germline): SNHLY, FYNNEI. The CDR3 totals 14 residues. Trimming removed 7 bases from V and 2 bases from J; junction bases left unmatched: 2. The CDR3 region has the DNA TGTGCCAGCATAGCGGGGGGGTTCACAGATACGCAGTATTTT. This encodes CASIAGGFTDTQYF.

The chain joins TRBV5-5 to TRBJ2-3; TRBD2 agrees at 7 bases. The CDR3 runs to 17 residues. Trimming removed 1 base from V and 0 bases from J; junction bases left unmatched: 8. Germline V gene sequence: CDR1 SGHKS, CDR2 YYEKEE (reference sequence). The CDR3 sequence is CASSLLAEVYSTDTQYF. In nucleotides, the CDR3 is TGTGCCAGCAGCTTGCTAGCGGAAGTTTATAGCACAGATACGCAGTATTTT.

J is TRBJ1-2 and V is TRBV6-1; TRBD1 aligns across 8 bases. J gave up 1 base and V 7 bases, and 8 bases lay outside the gene matches. Germline lookup yields CDR1 MNHNS and CDR2 SASEGT. The CDR3 is 15 amino acids. Written as DNA, the CDR3 is TGTGCCAGCACCAGGGGGGACAGGATTAACTATGGCTACACCTTC. Translated: CASTRGDRINYGYTF.

The chain uses TRBV5-4 and TRBJ2-1; 7 nucleotides line up with TRBD1. The V gene's germline CDR1 is SGHNT and CDR2 YYREEE (reference sequence). The CDR3 has 14 residues. V dropped 2 bases and J dropped 2; count of bases not matched to a gene: 1. CDR3 DNA: TGTGCCAGCAGCTTCGGGACAGCCTACAATGAGCAGTTCTTC. Translation: CASSFGTAYNEQFF.

The J gene is TRBJ2-1, the V gene TRBV2; the D gene is possibly TRBD2 (6 bases). Germline V gene sequence: CDR1 SNHLY, CDR2 FYNNEI. Trimming stripped 11 bases from V and 4 bases from J, with 24 bases between. The CDR3 is made up of 16 amino acids. CDR3 nucleotide sequence: TGTGCCGGCTTGCGGAGGGCCGCTCAACATTACAATGAGCAGTTCTTC. This gives the protein CAGLRRAAQHYNEQFF.

The chain has TRBV7-7 and TRBJ1-2; maybe TRBD1 (6 bases). Germline CDR1 and CDR2: SSHAT and FNYEAQ (reference sequence). The CDR3 contains 13 residues. The V and J ends lost 6 bases and 5 bases respectively, with 13 bases between them. The CDR3 nucleotides read TGTGCCAGCAGGTGGGACACCAGATATGGCTACACCTTC. Translated, it gives CASRWDTRYGYTF.

This sequence joins TRBV15 and TRBJ2-5, with D possibly TRBD2 on 6 matching bases. Between the trimmed V and J ends, which lost 6 bases and 4 bases, there was a span of 12 bases. CDR1 and CDR2 (germline): LNHNV, YYDKDF (reference sequence). CDR3 length equals 13 residues. The CDR3 protein is CATRGGTGETQYF. The CDR3 coding sequence is TGTGCCACCAGGGGTGGGACTGGAGAGACCCAGTACTTC.

This clone was recorded a few times. V usage is TRBV5-1 and J usage is TRBJ1-2; TRBD1 is a possible D gene (5 bases). The CDR3 extends over 14 amino acids. Trimming removed 0 bases from V and 2 bases from J, with 8 bases in between. Germline CDR1 and CDR2: SGHRS and YFSETQ. The CDR3 coding sequence is TGCGCCAGCAGCTTGGCAGGGTTCAACTATGGCTACACCTTC. Amino acids: CASSLAGFNYGYTF.